The 20 T cell receptor beta chains below were found in one sample sequenced in a study of shared clonotypes between healthy human individuals. Clones were read by immunoSEQ multiplex PCR, and TCRdb kept only the in-frame ones, dropping some. Here the sample spans some 1,400,000 clones, around 95% being singletons. The sample was naive CD4+ T cells sorted from blood. Subset specified: CD45RA+ positively selected. These receptor sequences come from a man aged 30 to 39 in good health.

This chain connects TRBV5-1 to TRBJ2-5; tentatively, D is TRBD2 (5 bases). Trimming pared 4 bases from V and 6 bases from J, leaving 13 bases between. The CDR3 is 13 amino acids. Germline assignment: CDR1 SGHRS and CDR2 YFSETQ. This CDR3 reads CASSPDSLQTQYF. CDR3 DNA sequence: TGCGCCAGCAGCCCGGACTCGCTCCAGACCCAGTACTTC.

CDR3 bases: TGTGCCAGCAGCTTAGATGGAGACGTCGGACAGCCCCAGCATTTT. Protein: CASSLDGDVGQPQHF. The chain employs TRBV7-2 and TRBJ1-5; D uncertain. Germline V lookup: CDR1 SGHTA, CDR2 FQGNSA. The CDR3 length is 15 residues. Between the trimmed V and J ends, which lost 1 base and 7 bases, there was a span of 14 bases.

This chain uses TRBV28 with TRBJ2-7; TRBD1 agrees at 7 bases. Germline V CDR1 and CDR2: MDHEN, SYDVKM. This CDR3 spans 15 amino acids. After removal of 7 bases from V and 2 bases from J, the junction contained 11 bases not matched to a gene. For the CDR3, the DNA is TGTGCCAGCACCCAGTACCGGGACAGAGCCTACGAGCAGTACTTC. It is translated as CASTQYRDRAYEQYF.

The rearrangement uses TRBV5-1 and TRBJ2-3, with 8 bases fitting TRBD1. The CDR3 is 15 residues long. Germline loops: CDR1 SGHRS, CDR2 YFSETQ. V trimming: 1 base; J trimming: 6 bases; junction bases outside the gene matches: 7. CDR3 in DNA: TGCGCCAGCAGCTTGATCGGGACAGGAGCGGATACGCAGTATTTT. It encodes CASSLIGTGADTQYF. The full variable domain, its missing parts supplied by reference TRBV5-1 and TRBJ2-3, is KAGVTQTPRYLIKTRGQQVTLSCSPISGHRSVSWYQQTPGQGLQFLFEYFSETQRNKGNFPGRFSGRQFSNSRSEMNVSTLELGDSALYLCASSLIGTGADTQYFGPGTRLTVL.

With regard to this clone: Other DNA sequences in this sample translate to the same CDR3. This chain uses TRBV5-1 with TRBJ1-1; TRBD1 agrees at 7 bases. The CDR3 totals 13 residues. The V and J ends lost 1 base and 5 bases, in that order; junction bases with no gene match: 2. Germline CDR1 SGHRS, CDR2 YFSETQ. The CDR3 DNA reads as TGCGCCAGCAGCTTGTTGGGACAGACTGAAGCTTTCTTT. Amino acid sequence: CASSLLGQTEAFF.

The chain recombines TRBV5-1 with TRBJ1-2; D is ambiguous. The CDR3 is 16 residues long. Trimming shortened V by 0 bases and J by 7 bases, and 19 bases separated the two germline ends. Per germline, CDR1 SGHRS and CDR2 YFSETQ. The chain's CDR3 is CASSLDGSYLTGGYTF. As DNA, the CDR3 is TGCGCCAGCAGCTTGGACGGGAGCTATTTAACTGGTGGCTACACCTTC.

The rearrangement joins TRBV30 to TRBJ1-1; no clear D. CDR3 length: 13 residues. Trimming shortened V by 6 bases and J by 5 bases, and 16 bases separated the two germline ends. Germline lookup yields CDR1 GTSNPN and CDR2 SVGIG (reference sequence). Here the CDR3 DNA reads TGTGCCTGTCCCGGTTCGGGATGGACTGAAGCTTTCTTT. Its translation: CACPGSGWTEAFF.

J is TRBJ1-4 and V is TRBV6-6, with unresolved D. The CDR3 contains 15 residues. Germline CDR1 is MNHNY and CDR2 is SVGAGI (reference sequence). V gave up 5 bases and J gave up 13 bases, with 23 bases separating them. In DNA form, the CDR3 reads TGTGCCAGCAGTCTAGGACCGGCCCGCGGGTTGGTACTGTTTTTT. As protein: CASSLGPARGLVLFF.

The rearrangement links TRBV7-2 to TRBJ2-3; maybe TRBD1 (6 bases). Per the germline V gene, CDR1 is SGHTA and CDR2 is FQGNSA. This CDR3 comprises 13 residues. Trimming took off 5 bases at V and 6 bases at J, with 12 bases between the two ends. CDR3 nucleotides: TGTGCCAGCAGCCCAGGGGTAGGGGATACGCAGTATTTT. It specifies CASSPGVGDTQYF. The variable domain in full, completed from reference TRBV7-2 and TRBJ2-3, reads GAGVSQSPSNKVTEKGKDVELRCDPISGHTALYWYRQSLGQGLEFLIYFQGNSAPDKSGLPSDRFSAERTGGSVSTLTIQRTQQEDSAVYLCASSPGVGDTQYFGPGTRLTVL.

Remarks on this clone: The sample carries other DNA sequences with the same CDR3. In nucleotides, the CDR3 is TGCGCCAGCAGTCAGACTATAGTCCAGCCCCAGCATTTT. It codes for CASSQTIVQPQHF. The chain couples TRBV4-1 to TRBJ1-5; no reliable D call. Germline lookup yields CDR1 MGHRA and CDR2 YSYEKL. V gave up 6 bases and J gave up 7 bases, with 13 bases separating them. The CDR3 has 13 amino acids.

V usage is TRBV5-1 and J usage is TRBJ2-7; D is possibly TRBD2 (5 bases). The CDR3 runs 14 residues. Germline V CDR1 and CDR2: SGHRS, YFSETQ. V was pared by 3 bases and J by 2 bases, with 12 bases between. The CDR3 DNA sequence: TGCGCCAGCAGCTCGACGGGAAGTACCTACGAGCAGTACTTC. Protein sequence: CASSSTGSTYEQYF. The variable domain in full, completed from reference TRBV5-1 and TRBJ2-7, reads KAGVTQTPRYLIKTRGQQVTLSCSPISGHRSVSWYQQTPGQGLQFLFEYFSETQRNKGNFPGRFSGRQFSNSRSEMNVSTLELGDSALYLCASSSTGSTYEQYFGPGTRLTVT.

In nucleotides, the CDR3 is TGTGCCAGCAGTTACGGGCAGTCCTATGGCTACACCTTC. As protein: CASSYGQSYGYTF. The chain employs TRBV6-5 and TRBJ1-2; D ambiguous. Per germline, CDR1 MNHEY and CDR2 SVGAGI. The CDR3 totals 13 residues. V was shortened by 2 bases and J by 4 bases, with 8 bases between the two germline ends.

This sequence joins TRBV7-9 and TRBJ2-1; the D gene is possibly TRBD1 (5 bases). V was cut by 3 bases and J by 12 bases, with 15 bases left in between. Germline assignment: CDR1 SEHNR and CDR2 FQNEAQ (reference sequence). The CDR3 runs to 13 residues. For the CDR3, the DNA is TGTGCCAGCAGCTTGTCCTCGGACAATCGGCAGTTCTTC. Protein: CASSLSSDNRQFF.

V usage is TRBV19 and J usage is TRBJ1-4; the D gene is possibly TRBD1 (5 bases). Germline loops: CDR1 LNHDA, CDR2 SQIVND (reference sequence). This CDR3 has 15 amino acids. Trimming left V 8 bases short and J 0 bases short, with 13 bases between. The CDR3 region has the DNA TGTGCCAGTGGGACCCTGCGAACAACTAATGAAAAACTGTTTTTT. Translated, it gives CASGTLRTTNEKLFF.

This rearrangement joins TRBV28 to TRBJ2-4; 13 bases are a match to TRBD2. This CDR3 has 13 residues. Germline CDR1 is MDHEN and CDR2 is SYDVKM. The trim removed 8 bases at V and 7 bases at J, leaving 2 bases unmatched. CDR3 bases: TGTGCCAGCCGGACTAGCGGGAGTAACATTCAGTACTTC. Protein sequence: CASRTSGSNIQYF. Drawing the rest from reference TRBV28 and TRBJ2-4, the complete variable domain is DVKVTQSSRYLVKRTGEKVFLECVQDMDHENMFWYRQDPGLGLRLIYFSYDVKMKEKGDIPEGYSVSREKKERFSLILESASTNQTSMYLCASRTSGSNIQYFGAGTRLSVL.

The V and J genes are TRBV28 and TRBJ1-1; D perhaps matches TRBD1 (5 bases). The CDR3 length is 14 residues. Germline lookup yields CDR1 MDHEN and CDR2 SYDVKM. The V end was cut by 4 bases, the J end by 0 bases, with 9 bases between. The chain's CDR3 is CASSSEGLNTEAFF. DNA of the CDR3: TGTGCCAGCAGTTCGGAGGGACTGAACACTGAAGCTTTCTTT.

V is TRBV7-2 and J is TRBJ2-7; no definite D call. Germline loops: CDR1 SGHTA, CDR2 FQGNSA. V dropped 1 base and J dropped 2 bases, with 24 bases sitting between them. This CDR3 is built from 19 residues. For the CDR3, the DNA is TGTGCCAGCAGCTTAGAACGCCGTCCTAGGCGCGGAGTTACCTACGAGCAGTACTTC. Translated: CASSLERRPRRGVTYEQYF.

The chain employs TRBV5-6 and TRBJ2-5; a weak D match, TRBD2 (5 bases). Trimming removed 0 bases at V and 5 bases at J, with 8 bases between. CDR1 and CDR2 from the germline V gene are SGHDT and YYEEEE. This CDR3 is 13 amino acids long. CDR3 coding DNA: TGTGCCAGCAGCTTGGAACAGCGGGAGACCCAGTACTTC. Protein product: CASSLEQRETQYF.

The CDR3 region is CASSPTWGRRAEAFF. CDR3 bases: TGTGCCAGCAGCCCCACATGGGGGAGGCGTGCTGAAGCTTTCTTT. The V call is TRBV28, the J call TRBJ1-1; a weak D match, TRBD1 (5 bases). The CDR3 spans 15 residues. The germline gives CDR1 MDHEN, CDR2 SYDVKM. V was cut by 6 bases and J by 6 bases, with 20 bases left in between.

The gene calls are TRBV4-1 and TRBJ1-4; D unclear. Trimming shortened V by 4 bases and J by 3 bases, and 18 bases separated the two germline ends. The CDR3 contains 17 residues. Germline CDR1 is MGHRA and CDR2 is YSYEKL. Here the CDR3 DNA reads TGCGCCAGCAGCCCGGCGTGGGGAACTTCCCCTAATGAAAAACTGTTTTTT. It encodes CASSPAWGTSPNEKLFF.